Below are 11 T cell receptor beta chains sequenced from a single sample in a study of cytomegalovirus exposure and HLA in healthy donors. Researchers ran the PCR with 60 Vbeta and 13 Jbeta primers. Only in-frame clones appear in the TCRdb table, and some are missing; sequencing was by immunoSEQ multiplex PCR. The repertoire holds under 100,000 clones, around 68% seen once, with approximately 16% in the top ten. Sequencing was done on a sample of PBMCs. The receptors derive from a woman in her forties in good health and CMV-seropositive.

This rearrangement joins TRBV19 to TRBJ2-2; 12 nucleotides align to TRBD2. This CDR3 has 15 amino acids. V dropped 5 bases and J dropped 4; count of bases not matched to a gene: 2. The V gene's germline CDR1 is LNHDA and CDR2 SQIVND (reference sequence). The CDR3 is CASSVTSGGTGELFF. The CDR3 region has the DNA TGTGCCAGTAGTGTGACTAGCGGGGGCACCGGGGAGCTGTTTTTT.

The chain employs TRBV6-6 and TRBJ1-1, with D possibly being TRBD1 (6 bases). The CDR3 consists of 15 residues. In germline, CDR1 is MNHNY, CDR2 SVGAGI (reference sequence). V was clipped by 7 bases and J by 0 bases, with 15 bases between them. The CDR3 nucleotides read TGTGCCAGCAACCAACAGGGCCTCATGAACACTGAAGCTTTCTTT. Its protein is CASNQQGLMNTEAFF.

V usage is TRBV28 and J usage is TRBJ2-7, with TRBD1 matching 11 bases. In germline, CDR1 is MDHEN, CDR2 SYDVKM. CDR3 length equals 15 residues. The V segment lost 2 bases and the J segment 7 bases; nucleotides outside the gene matches: 7. CDR3 nucleotides: TGTGCCAGCAGTTTAATGGGACAGGGGGTGGGGGAGCAGTACTTC. It is translated as CASSLMGQGVGEQYF.

The chain is built from TRBV9 and TRBJ1-2, with D maybe TRBD1 (6 bases). This CDR3 is built from 14 residues. V lost 3 bases and J 5 bases, leaving 14 bases between the germline ends. Germline loops: CDR1 SGDLS, CDR2 YYNGEE. The CDR3 reads CASSEGGKRYGYTF. DNA for the CDR3: TGTGCCAGCAGCGAGGGGGGGAAGAGATATGGCTACACCTTC.

This sequence joins TRBV7-9 and TRBJ2-1; maybe TRBD1 (6 bases). V lost 1 base and J lost 10, with 11 bases in between. Germline V CDR1 and CDR2: SEHNR, FQNEAQ (reference sequence). This CDR3 has 13 residues. CDR3 protein: CASSLVRTAEQFF. Written as DNA, the CDR3 is TGTGCCAGCAGCTTAGTTCGGACAGCGGAGCAGTTCTTC.

This sequence joins TRBV27 and TRBJ1-4, with D possibly matching TRBD1 (6 bases). There are 14 residues in the CDR3. Germline-derived CDR1 and CDR2 are MNHEY and SMNVEV (reference sequence). Trimming removed 5 bases from V and 8 bases from J, with 15 bases in between. CDR3 sequence reads: CASSATGTGEKLFF. CDR3 DNA: TGTGCCAGCAGTGCCACAGGGACGGGGGAAAAACTGTTTTTT.

CDR3 nucleotide sequence: TGTGCCAGCTCACCAATCACAGGAAGCTCTGGAAACACCATATATTTT. This gives the protein CASSPITGSSGNTIYF. This sequence joins TRBV18 and TRBJ1-3; D possibly corresponds to TRBD1 (5 bases). CDR3 length: 16 amino acids. Germline CDR1 is KGHSH and CDR2 is LQKENI. V was cut by 2 bases and J by 0 bases, with 11 bases left in between.

The V gene is TRBV28, the J gene TRBJ2-7; 7 bases are shared with TRBD2. The CDR3 consists of 17 residues. Germline lookup yields CDR1 MDHEN and CDR2 SYDVKM. V was clipped by 1 base and J by 2 bases; unmatched bases: 11. CDR3 nucleotides: TGTGCCAGCAGTTTATTAGGCGGGGGACGGAGCCCCTACGAGCAGTACTTC. Its protein product is CASSLLGGGRSPYEQYF. The full variable domain, with the rest looked up from reference TRBV28 and TRBJ2-7, is DVKVTQSSRYLVKRTGEKVFLECVQDMDHENMFWYRQDPGLGLRLIYFSYDVKMKEKGDIPEGYSVSREKKERFSLILESASTNQTSMYLCASSLLGGGRSPYEQYFGPGTRLTVT.

The rearrangement uses TRBV2 and TRBJ2-3; 7 bases line up with TRBD1. This CDR3 is 13 amino acids long. Germline V CDR1 and CDR2: SNHLY, FYNNEI. The trim removed 11 bases at V and 2 bases at J, leaving 7 bases unmatched. The CDR3 sequence: CAGMTGTTDTQYF. The CDR3 bases are TGTGCCGGCATGACAGGGACCACAGATACGCAGTATTTT.

V usage is TRBV7-9 and J usage is TRBJ1-1; D may be TRBD1 (5 bases). V lost 5 bases and J 7 bases, leaving 11 bases between the germline ends. Germline-derived CDR1 and CDR2 are SEHNR and FQNEAQ (reference sequence). The CDR3 length is 12 residues. CDR3 DNA sequence: TGTGCCAGCAGCCACTCCCAGGGTGAAGCTTTCTTT. It codes for CASSHSQGEAFF.

V is TRBV13 and J is TRBJ1-1; D gene unclear. The V gene lost 6 bases and the J gene lost 5 bases, with 16 bases spanning the gap. This CDR3 comprises 14 residues. The germline CDR1 and CDR2 sequences are PRHDT and FYEKMQ (reference sequence). The CDR3 spells CASSSGVGGTEAFF. The CDR3, as DNA: TGTGCCAGCAGTAGCGGCGTCGGCGGGACTGAAGCTTTCTTT.